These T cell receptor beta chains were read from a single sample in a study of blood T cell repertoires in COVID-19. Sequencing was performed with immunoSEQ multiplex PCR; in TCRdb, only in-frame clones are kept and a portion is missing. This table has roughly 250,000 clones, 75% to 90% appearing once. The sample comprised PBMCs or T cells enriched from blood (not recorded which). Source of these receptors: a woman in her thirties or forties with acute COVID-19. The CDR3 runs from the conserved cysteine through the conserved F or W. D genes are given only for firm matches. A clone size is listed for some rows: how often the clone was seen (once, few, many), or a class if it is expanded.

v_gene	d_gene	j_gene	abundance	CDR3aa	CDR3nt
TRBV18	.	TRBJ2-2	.	CASSTSGVTGELFF	TGTGCCAGCTCAACCTCAGGGGTAACCGGGGAGCTGTTTTTT
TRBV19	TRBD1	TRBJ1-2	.	CASSFQGADYGYTF	TGTGCCAGTAGTTTCCAGGGGGCTGACTATGGCTACACCTTC
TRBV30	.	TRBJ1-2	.	CARGRVLGGYTF	TGTGCCAGGGGCAGGGTGCTGGGGGGCTACACCTTC
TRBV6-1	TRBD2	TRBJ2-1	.	CASSEPGSGSSYNEQFF	TGTGCCAGCAGTGAACCCGGGAGCGGGAGCTCCTACAATGAGCAGTTCTTC
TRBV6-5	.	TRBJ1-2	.	CASSTGQSNYGYTF	TGTGCCAGCAGTACCGGACAGAGTAACTATGGCTACACCTTC
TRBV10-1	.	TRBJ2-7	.	CASSGTALGEQYF	TGCGCCAGCAGTGGGACTGCCTTGGGGGAGCAGTACTTC
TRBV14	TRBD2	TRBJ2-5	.	CASSHTSGGGETQYF	TGTGCCAGCAGCCACACTAGCGGGGGTGGCGAGACCCAGTACTTC
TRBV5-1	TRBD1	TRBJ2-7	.	CASSLAGGTGSFYEQYF	TGCGCCAGCAGCTTGGCCGGGGGGACAGGGTCTTTTTACGAGCAGTACTTC
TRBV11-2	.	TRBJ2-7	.	CASSLGGQGYF	TGTGCCAGCAGCCTAGGGGGGCAGGGCTACTTC
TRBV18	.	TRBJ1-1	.	CASSGQVNTEAFF	TGTGCCAGCTCAGGGCAGGTGAACACTGAAGCTTTCTTT
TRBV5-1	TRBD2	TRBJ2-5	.	CASSLRLAGDETQYF	TGCGCCAGCAGCTTGCGACTAGCGGGAGACGAGACCCAGTACTTC
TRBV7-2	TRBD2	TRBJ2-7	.	CASSPELADPREQYF	TGTGCCAGCAGCCCAGAACTAGCGGACCCCCGGGAGCAGTACTTC
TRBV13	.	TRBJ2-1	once	CASSFSGTPYNEQFF	TGTGCCAGCAGCTTTTCCGGGACTCCCTACAATGAGCAGTTCTTC
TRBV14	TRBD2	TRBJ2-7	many	CASSQVSGSYEQYF	TGTGCCAGCAGCCAAGTTAGCGGGTCTTACGAGCAGTACTTC
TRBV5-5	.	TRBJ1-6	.	CASEGSSYNSPLHF	TGTGCCAGCGAGGGAAGCTCCTATAATTCACCCCTCCACTTT
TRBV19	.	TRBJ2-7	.	CASSIEQGYEQYF	TGTGCCAGTAGTATAGAGCAGGGTTACGAGCAGTACTTC
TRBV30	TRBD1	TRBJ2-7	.	CAWSKGQGARYEQYF	TGTGCCTGGAGTAAAGGACAGGGGGCTAGGTACGAGCAGTACTTC
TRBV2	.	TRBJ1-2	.	CASKGHQRREGSYGYTF	TGTGCCAGCAAAGGCCACCAAAGGCGAGAGGGAAGCTATGGCTACACCTTC
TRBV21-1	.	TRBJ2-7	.	CASSKAREGYEQYF	TGTGCCAGCAGCAAAGCCAGGGAAGGGTATGAGCAGTACTTC
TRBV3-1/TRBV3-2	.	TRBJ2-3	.	CASSQVRGGISTDTQYF	TGTGCCAGCAGCCAAGTGAGGGGGGGGATAAGCACAGATACGCAGTATTTT
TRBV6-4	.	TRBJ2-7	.	CASSATDSTSEQYF	TGTGCCAGCAGTGCCACCGACTCTACCTCGGAGCAGTACTTC
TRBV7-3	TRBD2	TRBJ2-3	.	CASSSTGGPTDTQYF	TGTGCCAGCAGCTCTACGGGAGGGCCGACAGATACGCAGTATTTT
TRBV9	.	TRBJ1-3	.	CASSARTAPGGNTIYF	TGTGCCAGCAGCGCCCGGACAGCACCGGGTGGAAACACCATATATTTT
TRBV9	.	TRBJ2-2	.	CASSPRDLRSTGELFF	TGTGCCAGCAGCCCCCGGGACTTGAGAAGTACCGGGGAGCTGTTTTTT
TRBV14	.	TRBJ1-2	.	CASSPERTGYTF	TGTGCCAGCAGCCCTGAGAGAACTGGCTACACCTTC
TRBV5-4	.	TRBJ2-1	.	CASSPQIAGPRAQFF	TGTGCCAGCAGCCCCCAAATTGCGGGACCTAGGGCGCAGTTCTTC
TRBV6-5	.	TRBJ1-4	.	CASTPRGGAGEKLFF	TGTGCCAGCACCCCAAGGGGGGGGGCTGGGGAAAAACTGTTTTTT
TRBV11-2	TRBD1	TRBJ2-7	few	CASSLVDRAVGEQYF	TGTGCCAGCAGCTTAGTAGACAGGGCGGTGGGCGAGCAGTACTTC
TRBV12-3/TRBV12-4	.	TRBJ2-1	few	CASTLSAEDEQFF	TGTGCCAGCACTCTTAGCGCGGAGGATGAGCAGTTCTTC
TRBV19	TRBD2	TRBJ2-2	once	CASNSPSGSRAGELFF	TGTGCCAGTAACTCCCCTAGCGGGAGTAGAGCCGGGGAGCTGTTTTTT
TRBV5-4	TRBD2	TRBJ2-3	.	CASSAPRGVDTQYF	TGTGCCAGCAGTGCTCCCCGGGGGGTAGATACGCAGTATTTT
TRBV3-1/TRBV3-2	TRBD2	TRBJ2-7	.	CASSSAGAGVLSNYEQYF	TGTGCCAGCAGTTCCGCGGGCGCGGGAGTCCTTTCAAACTACGAGCAGTACTTC
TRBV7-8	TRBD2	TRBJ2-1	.	CASSQGTSDYDEQFF	TGTGCCAGCAGCCAAGGGACTAGCGATTACGATGAGCAGTTCTTC
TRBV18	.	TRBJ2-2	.	CASSTIPTGELFF	TGTGCCAGCTCAACAATACCAACCGGGGAGCTGTTTTTT
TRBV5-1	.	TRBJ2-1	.	CASNPRGGEPYNEQFF	TGCGCCAGCAACCCCCGAGGGGGAGAGCCCTACAATGAGCAGTTCTTC
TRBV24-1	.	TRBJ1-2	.	CATSDLDTEGYTF	TGTGCCACCAGTGATTTGGATACAGAGGGCTACACCTTC
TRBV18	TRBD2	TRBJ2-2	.	CASSPLGLAGVTGELFF	TGTGCCAGCTCACCACTAGGACTAGCGGGGGTCACCGGGGAGCTGTTTTTT
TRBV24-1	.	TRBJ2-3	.	CATSDLTGTGTDTQYF	TGTGCCACCAGTGACCTAACCGGGACTGGCACAGATACGCAGTATTTT
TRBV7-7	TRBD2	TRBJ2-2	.	CASSPGLGNTGELFF	TGTGCTAGCAGCCCGGGACTAGGGAACACCGGGGAGCTGTTTTTT
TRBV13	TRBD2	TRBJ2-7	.	CASSSRSGRRSYEQYF	TGTGCCAGCAGTTCACGATCCGGGAGGCGCTCCTACGAGCAGTACTTC
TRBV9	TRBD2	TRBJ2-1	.	CASSHRRTSGSSYNEQFF	TGTGCCAGCAGCCATAGACGGACTAGCGGGAGCTCCTACAATGAGCAGTTCTTC
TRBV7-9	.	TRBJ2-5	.	CASSLDLGGTETQYF	TGTGCCAGCAGCTTAGACCTCGGGGGAACCGAGACCCAGTACTTC
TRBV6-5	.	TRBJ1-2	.	CASSYFPDRNNYGYTF	TGTGCCAGCAGTTACTTCCCCGACAGGAACAACTATGGCTACACCTTC
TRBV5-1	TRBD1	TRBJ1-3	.	CASSPGQGPSGNTIYF	TGCGCCAGCAGCCCGGGACAGGGTCCCTCTGGAAACACCATATATTTT
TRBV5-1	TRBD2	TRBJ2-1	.	CASSIGTSGSDSYNEQFF	TGCGCCAGCAGCATAGGGACTAGCGGGAGCGACTCCTACAATGAGCAGTTCTTC
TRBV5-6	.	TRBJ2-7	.	CASSFDGQAGYEQYF	TGTGCCAGCAGCTTTGATGGCCAGGCGGGGTACGAGCAGTACTTC
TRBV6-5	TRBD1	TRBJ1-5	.	CASSIQGAYQPQHF	TGTGCCAGCAGTATACAGGGGGCGTATCAGCCCCAGCATTTT
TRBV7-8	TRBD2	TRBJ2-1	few	CASSLGLAGRNNEQFF	TGTGCCAGCAGCCTGGGACTAGCGGGGAGGAACAATGAGCAGTTCTTC
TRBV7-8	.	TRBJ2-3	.	CASSFLQSPSTDTQYF	TGTGCCAGCAGCTTTTTACAGAGTCCTAGCACAGATACGCAGTATTTT
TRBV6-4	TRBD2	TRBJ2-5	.	CASSLTAGETQYF	TGTGCCAGCAGTCTGACAGCGGGGGAGACCCAGTACTTC
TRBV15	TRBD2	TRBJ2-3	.	CATSRDPGRASDTQYF	TGTGCCACCAGCAGAGATCCCGGGAGGGCCTCAGATACGCAGTATTTT
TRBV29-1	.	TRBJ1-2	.	CSVRVFSGYGYTF	TGCAGCGTCAGGGTATTTAGTGGTTATGGCTACACCTTC
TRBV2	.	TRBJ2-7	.	CASSQGPTREQYF	TGTGCCAGCAGTCAGGGCCCTACCAGGGAGCAGTACTTC
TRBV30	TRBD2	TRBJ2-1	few	CAWSGSGGYEQFF	TGTGCCTGGAGTGGTTCGGGGGGGTATGAGCAGTTCTTC
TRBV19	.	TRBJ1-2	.	CASKDSPPSFDGYTF	TGTGCCAGTAAGGACAGTCCTCCTAGTTTCGATGGCTACACCTTC
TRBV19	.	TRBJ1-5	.	CASSISQGISQPQHF	TGTGCCAGTAGTATTTCGCAGGGGATTAGTCAGCCCCAGCATTTT
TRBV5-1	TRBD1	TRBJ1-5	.	CASSLTGGGQPQHF	TGCGCCAGCAGCTTGACAGGGGGCGGACAGCCCCAGCATTTT
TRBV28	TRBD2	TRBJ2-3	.	CASSSIAGGTDTQYF	TGTGCCAGCAGTTCTATAGCGGGCGGCACAGATACGCAGTATTTT
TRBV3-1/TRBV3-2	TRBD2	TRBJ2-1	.	CASSPSGNEQFF	TGTGCCAGCAGCCCTAGCGGTAATGAGCAGTTCTTC